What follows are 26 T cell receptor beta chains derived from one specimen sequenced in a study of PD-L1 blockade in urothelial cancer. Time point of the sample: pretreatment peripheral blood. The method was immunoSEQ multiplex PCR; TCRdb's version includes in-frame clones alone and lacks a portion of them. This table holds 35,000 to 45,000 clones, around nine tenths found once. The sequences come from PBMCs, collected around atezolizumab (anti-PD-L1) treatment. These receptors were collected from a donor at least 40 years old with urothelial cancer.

The CDR3 loop is CASSQRTSGSYNEQFF. CDR3 coding DNA: TGCGCCAGCAGCCAAAGGACTAGCGGATCCTACAATGAGCAGTTCTTC. This chain joins TRBV4-3 and TRBJ2-1; 10 bases agree with TRBD2. CDR1 and CDR2 from the germline V gene are LGHNA and YSLEER. This CDR3 is built from 16 residues. V lost 2 bases to trimming and J lost 1 base; unmatched junction nucleotides: 2.

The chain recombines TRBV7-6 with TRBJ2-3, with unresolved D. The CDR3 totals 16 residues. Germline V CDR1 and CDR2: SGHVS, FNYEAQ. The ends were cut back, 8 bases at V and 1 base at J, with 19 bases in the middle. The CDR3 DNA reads TGTGCCAGCGCACGCGCTCCTAGTTCGGGCACAGATACGCAGTATTTT. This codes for CASARAPSSGTDTQYF.

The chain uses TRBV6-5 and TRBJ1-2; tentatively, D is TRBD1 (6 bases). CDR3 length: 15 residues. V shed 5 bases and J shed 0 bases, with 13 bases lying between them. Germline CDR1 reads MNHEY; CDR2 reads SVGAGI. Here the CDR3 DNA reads TGTGCCAGCAGTACAGGACAGCCAACTAACTATGGCTACACCTTC. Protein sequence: CASSTGQPTNYGYTF.

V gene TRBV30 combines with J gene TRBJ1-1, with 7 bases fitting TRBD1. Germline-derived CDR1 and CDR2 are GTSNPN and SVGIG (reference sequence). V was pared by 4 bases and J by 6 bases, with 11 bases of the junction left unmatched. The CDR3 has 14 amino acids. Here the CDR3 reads CAWNEGAVSAEAFF. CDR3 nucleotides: TGTGCCTGGAACGAGGGGGCGGTTTCTGCTGAAGCTTTCTTT. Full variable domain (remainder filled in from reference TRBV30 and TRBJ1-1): SQTIHQWPATLVQPVGSPLSLECTVEGTSNPNLYWYRQAAGRGLQLLFYSVGIGQISSEVPQNLSASRPQDRQFILSSKKLLLSDSGFYLCAWNEGAVSAEAFFGQGTRLTVV.

The CDR3 spells CATSTRAGATDTQYF. CDR3 in DNA: TGTGCCACCAGCACCAGAGCGGGAGCCACAGATACGCAGTATTTT. The chain uses TRBV15 and TRBJ2-3, with 8 bases lining up with TRBD2. This CDR3 spans 15 amino acids. Looked up from germline, CDR1 is LNHNV and CDR2 is YYDKDF (reference sequence). The V gene end was trimmed by 4 bases and the J gene end by 2 bases; junction bases not matched to a gene: 5. Using reference TRBV15 and TRBJ2-3 for the parts outside the CDR3, the full variable domain is DAMVIQNPRYQVTQFGKPVTLSCSQTLNHNVMYWYQQKSSQAPKLLFHYYDKDFNNEADTPDNFQSRRPNTSFCFLDIRSPGLGDTAMYLCATSTRAGATDTQYFGPGTRLTVL.

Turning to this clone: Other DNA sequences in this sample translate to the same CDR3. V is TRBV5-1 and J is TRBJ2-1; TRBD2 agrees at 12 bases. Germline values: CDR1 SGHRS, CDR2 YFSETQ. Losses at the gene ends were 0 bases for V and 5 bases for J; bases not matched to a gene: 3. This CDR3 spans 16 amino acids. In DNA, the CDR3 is TGCGCCAGCAGCTTGGGGCTAGCGGGAGGGGACAATGAGCAGTTCTTC. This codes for CASSLGLAGGDNEQFF.

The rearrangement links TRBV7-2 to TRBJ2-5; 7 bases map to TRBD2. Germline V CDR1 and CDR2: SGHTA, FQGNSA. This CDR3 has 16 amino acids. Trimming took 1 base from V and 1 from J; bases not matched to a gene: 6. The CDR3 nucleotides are TGTGCCAGCAGCTTAGGGGCTAGCGGATTCCAAGAGACCCAGTACTTC. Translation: CASSLGASGFQETQYF.

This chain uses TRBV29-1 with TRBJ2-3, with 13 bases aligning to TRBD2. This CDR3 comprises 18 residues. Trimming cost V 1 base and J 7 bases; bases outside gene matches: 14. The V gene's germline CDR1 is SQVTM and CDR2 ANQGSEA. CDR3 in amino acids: CSVEVIGTSGKSGHTQYF. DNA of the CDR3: TGCAGCGTTGAAGTCATCGGGACTAGCGGGAAAAGCGGGCATACGCAGTATTTT.

The DNA for the CDR3 is TGTGCCAGCAGCTTAGTTGGCATCGAGACCCAGTACTTC. It yields the protein CASSLVGIETQYF. The chain has TRBV7-9 and TRBJ2-5; D is ambiguous. Trimming took off 1 base at V and 5 bases at J, with 8 bases between the two ends. The CDR3 is 13 amino acids. Germline V gene data show CDR1 as SEHNR and CDR2 as FQNEAQ (reference sequence).

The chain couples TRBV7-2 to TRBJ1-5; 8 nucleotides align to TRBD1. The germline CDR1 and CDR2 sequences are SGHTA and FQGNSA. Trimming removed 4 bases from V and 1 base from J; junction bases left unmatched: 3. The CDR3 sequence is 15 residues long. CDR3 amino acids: CASSWWTGSNQPQHF. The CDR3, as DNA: TGTGCCAGCAGCTGGTGGACAGGGAGCAATCAGCCCCAGCATTTT.

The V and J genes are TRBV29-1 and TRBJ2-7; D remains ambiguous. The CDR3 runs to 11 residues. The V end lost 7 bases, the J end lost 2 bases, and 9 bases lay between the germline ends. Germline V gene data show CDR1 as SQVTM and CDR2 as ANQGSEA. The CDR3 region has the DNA TGCAGCGCAGTCAGAACCTACGAGCAGTACTTC. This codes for CSAVRTYEQYF.

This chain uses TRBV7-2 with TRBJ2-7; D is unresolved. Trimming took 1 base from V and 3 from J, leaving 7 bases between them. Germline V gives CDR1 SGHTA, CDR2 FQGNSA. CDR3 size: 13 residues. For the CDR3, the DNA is TGTGCCAGCAGCTTAGAGAGGCTCTACGAGCAGTACTTC. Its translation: CASSLERLYEQYF.

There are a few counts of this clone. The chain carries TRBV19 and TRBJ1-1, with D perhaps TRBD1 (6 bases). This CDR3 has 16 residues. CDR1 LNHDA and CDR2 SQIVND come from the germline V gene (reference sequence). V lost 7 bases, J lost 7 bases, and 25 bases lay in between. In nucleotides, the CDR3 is TGTGCCAGTACCAAATGGGGGGGGGCGCAAGATGGTGAAGCTTTCTTT. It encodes CASTKWGGAQDGEAFF. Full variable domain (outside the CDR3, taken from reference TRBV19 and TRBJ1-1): DGGITQSPKYLFRKEGQNVTLSCEQNLNHDAMYWYRQDPGQGLRLIYYSQIVNDFQKGDIAEGYSVSREKKESFPLTVTSAQKNPTAFYLCASTKWGGAQDGEAFFGQGTRLTVV.

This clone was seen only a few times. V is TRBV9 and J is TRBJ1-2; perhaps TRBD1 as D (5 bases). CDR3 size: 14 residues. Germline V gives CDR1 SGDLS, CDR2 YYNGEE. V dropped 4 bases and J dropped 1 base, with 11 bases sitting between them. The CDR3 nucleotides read TGTGCCAGCAGCCGGGGGGGGGTTAACTATGGCTACACCTTC. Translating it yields CASSRGGVNYGYTF.

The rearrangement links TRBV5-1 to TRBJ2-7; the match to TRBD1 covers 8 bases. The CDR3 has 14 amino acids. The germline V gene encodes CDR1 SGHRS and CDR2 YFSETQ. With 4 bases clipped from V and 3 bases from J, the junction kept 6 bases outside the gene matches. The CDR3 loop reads CASSPQGAVYEQYF. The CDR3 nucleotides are TGCGCCAGCAGCCCCCAGGGGGCAGTCTACGAGCAGTACTTC.

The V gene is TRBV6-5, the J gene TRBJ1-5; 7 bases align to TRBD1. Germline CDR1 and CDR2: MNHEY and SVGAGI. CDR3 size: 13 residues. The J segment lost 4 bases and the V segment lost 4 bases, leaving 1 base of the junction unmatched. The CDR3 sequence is CASSSTGNQPQHF. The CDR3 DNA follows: TGTGCCAGCAGTTCGACAGGGAATCAGCCCCAGCATTTT.

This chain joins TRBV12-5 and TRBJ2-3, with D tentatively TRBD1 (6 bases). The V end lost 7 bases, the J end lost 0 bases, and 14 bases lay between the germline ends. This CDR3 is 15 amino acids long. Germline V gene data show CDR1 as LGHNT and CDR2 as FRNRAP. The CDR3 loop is CASAPGQPSTDTQYF. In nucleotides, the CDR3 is TGTGCTAGTGCCCCCGGACAGCCTAGCACAGATACGCAGTATTTT.

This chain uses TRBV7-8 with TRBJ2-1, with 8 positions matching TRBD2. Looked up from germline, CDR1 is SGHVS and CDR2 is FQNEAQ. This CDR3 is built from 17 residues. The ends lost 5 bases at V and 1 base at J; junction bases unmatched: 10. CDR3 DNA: TGTGCCAGCAGCCCGGGGCGGGGGGCAAGGTCCTACAATGAGCAGTTCTTC. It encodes CASSPGRGARSYNEQFF.

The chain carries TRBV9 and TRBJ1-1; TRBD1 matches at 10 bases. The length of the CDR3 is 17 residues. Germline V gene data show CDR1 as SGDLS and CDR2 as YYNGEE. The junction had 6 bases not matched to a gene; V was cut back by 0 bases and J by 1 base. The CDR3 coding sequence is TGTGCCAGCAGCGTAGGGACAGGGGGTGTAGGGAACACTGAAGCTTTCTTT. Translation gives CASSVGTGGVGNTEAFF.

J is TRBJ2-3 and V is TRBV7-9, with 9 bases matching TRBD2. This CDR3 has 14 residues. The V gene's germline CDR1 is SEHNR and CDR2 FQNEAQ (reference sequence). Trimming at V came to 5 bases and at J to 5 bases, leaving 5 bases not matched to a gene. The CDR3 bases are TGTGCCAGCAGCCCAGGGACTAGCCGAGATACGCAGTATTTT. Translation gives CASSPGTSRDTQYF.

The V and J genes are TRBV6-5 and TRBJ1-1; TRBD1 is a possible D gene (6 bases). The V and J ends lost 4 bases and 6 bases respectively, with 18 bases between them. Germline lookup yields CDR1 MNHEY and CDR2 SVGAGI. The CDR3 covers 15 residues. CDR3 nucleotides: TGTGCCAGCAGTTCCTGGGGGGGCGGGAAGGCTGAAGCTTTCTTT. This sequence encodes CASSSWGGGKAEAFF.

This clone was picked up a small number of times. Here the CDR3 reads CASSLLPYEQYF. The CDR3 region has the DNA TGTGCCAGCAGTCTTCTTCCCTACGAGCAGTACTTC. This chain joins TRBV28 and TRBJ2-7; D not resolved. CDR1 and CDR2 (germline): MDHEN, SYDVKM. V was trimmed by 5 bases and J by 2 bases, leaving 7 bases between them. This CDR3 spans 12 amino acids.

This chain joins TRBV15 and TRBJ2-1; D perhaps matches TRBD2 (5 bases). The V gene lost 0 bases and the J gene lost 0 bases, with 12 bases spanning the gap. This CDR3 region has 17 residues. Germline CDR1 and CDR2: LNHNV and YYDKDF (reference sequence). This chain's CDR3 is CATSRDQDFGSYNEQFF. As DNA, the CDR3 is TGTGCCACCAGCAGAGACCAGGACTTCGGCTCCTACAATGAGCAGTTCTTC. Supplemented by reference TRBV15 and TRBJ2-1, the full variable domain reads DAMVIQNPRYQVTQFGKPVTLSCSQTLNHNVMYWYQQKSSQAPKLLFHYYDKDFNNEADTPDNFQSRRPNTSFCFLDIRSPGLGDTAMYLCATSRDQDFGSYNEQFFGPGTRLTVL.

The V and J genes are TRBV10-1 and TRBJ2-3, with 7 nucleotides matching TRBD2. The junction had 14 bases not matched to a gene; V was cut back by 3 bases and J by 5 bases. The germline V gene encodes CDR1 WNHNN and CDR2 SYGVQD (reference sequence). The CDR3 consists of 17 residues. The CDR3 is CASSEGRREWWGDTQYF. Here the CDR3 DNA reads TGCGCCAGCAGTGAAGGGAGGCGGGAGTGGTGGGGAGATACGCAGTATTTT.

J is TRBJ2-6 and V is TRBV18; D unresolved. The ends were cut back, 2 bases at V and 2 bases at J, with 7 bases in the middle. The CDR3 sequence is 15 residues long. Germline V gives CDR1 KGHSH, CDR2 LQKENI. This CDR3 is CASSPDQAGANVLTF. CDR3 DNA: TGTGCCAGCTCACCAGATCAGGCTGGGGCCAACGTCCTGACTTTC. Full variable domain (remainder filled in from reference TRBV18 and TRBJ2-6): NAGVMQNPRHLVRRRGQEARLRCSPMKGHSHVYWYRQLPEEGLKFMVYLQKENIIDESGMPKERFSAEFPKEGPSILRIQQVVRGDSAAYFCASSPDQAGANVLTFGAGSRLTVL.

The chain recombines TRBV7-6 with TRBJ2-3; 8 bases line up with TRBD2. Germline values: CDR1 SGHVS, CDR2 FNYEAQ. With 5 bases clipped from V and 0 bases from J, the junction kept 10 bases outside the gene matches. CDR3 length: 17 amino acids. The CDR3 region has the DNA TGTGCCAGCAGCCCCAGCGGGAGCGGGAGTAGCACAGATACGCAGTATTTT. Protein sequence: CASSPSGSGSSTDTQYF.